Following are 13 T cell receptor beta chains from one sample sequenced in a study of T and B cells in COVID-19 patients. TRB rearrangements were amplified by multiplex PCR with BIOMED2 TRB-A/B primers. Using its own MiXCR run on the multiplex PCR reads, TCRdb lists one record per CDR3 protein. Altogether approximately 7,200 distinct CDR3 sequences are present, less than 35% being singletons, with the ten largest covering around 25%. From blood, about 240-550 ng of genomic DNA served as TRB template. The sequenced sample consisted of blood. These receptors were taken from a human donor who had recovered from COVID-19.

The chain couples TRBV7-9 to TRBJ1-6; D gene unclear. This CDR3 contains 15 residues. In germline, CDR1 is SEHNR, CDR2 FQNEAQ (reference sequence). Trimming removed 0 bases at V and 13 bases at J, with 16 bases between. The CDR3 is CASSLADPLVGPLHF. In DNA form, the CDR3 reads TGTGCCAGCAGCTTAGCAGACCCCTTAGTAGGGCCCCTCCACTTT. The full variable domain, rest sourced from reference TRBV7-9 and TRBJ1-6, is DTGVSQNPRHKITKRGQNVTFRCDPISEHNRLYWYRQTLGQGPEFLTYFQNEAQLEKSRLLSDRFSAERPKGSFSTLEIQRTEQGDSAMYLCASSLADPLVGPLHFGNGTRLTVT.

The rearrangement links TRBV19 to TRBJ1-1; no definite D call. Germline V gives CDR1 LNHDA, CDR2 SQIVND (reference sequence). With 8 bases removed from V and 8 bases from J, the gap between germline ends came to 9 bases. This CDR3 comprises 10 residues. CDR3 residues: CASGRLEAFF. The CDR3, as DNA: TGTGCCAGTGGAAGGTTAGAAGCTTTCTTT.

This clonotype has more than one count but fewer than ten. The V call is TRBV7-9, the J call TRBJ2-2; TRBD2 agrees at 14 bases. From germline, CDR1 is SEHNR and CDR2 FQNEAQ (reference sequence). The CDR3 is 17 amino acids. V was pared by 8 bases and J by 0 bases, with 5 bases of the junction left unmatched. The CDR3: CASRRGLAGANTGELFF. CDR3 nucleotide sequence: TGTGCCAGCCGCCGGGGACTAGCGGGGGCGAACACCGGGGAGCTGTTTTTT.

The chain combines TRBV15 with TRBJ2-7; D is perhaps TRBD2 (5 bases). CDR1 is LNHNV, CDR2 YYDKDF, per germline (reference sequence). The CDR3 is made up of 13 amino acids. Trimming took 5 bases from V and 10 from J, leaving 18 bases between them. The CDR3 DNA reads as TGTGCCACCAGCCCTCGGGGAGATGGTAGTCAGTACTTC. It is translated as CATSPRGDGSQYF.

J is TRBJ1-6 and V is TRBV6-5, with 7 bases fitting TRBD1. Germline-derived CDR1 and CDR2 are MNHEY and SVGAGI. The CDR3 runs 15 residues. The V and J ends lost 6 bases and 7 bases, in that order; junction bases with no gene match: 9. CDR3 amino acids: CASSFDRVGNSPLHF. CDR3 in DNA: TGTGCCAGCAGCTTTGACAGGGTCGGCAATTCACCCCTCCACTTT.

The chain carries TRBV6-1 and TRBJ1-1; D is possibly TRBD1 (5 bases). V lost 6 bases and J lost 6, with 14 bases in between. Germline V lookup: CDR1 MNHNS, CDR2 SASEGT. The CDR3 has 13 amino acids. CDR3 DNA: TGTGCCAGCAGGATGACAGTCCTCCCTGAAGCTTTCTTT. It is translated as CASRMTVLPEAFF.

V and J are TRBV10-3 and TRBJ1-4; D is uncertain. Trimming pared 2 bases from V and 0 bases from J, leaving 7 bases between. CDR3 length: 15 amino acids. Germline values: CDR1 ENHRY, CDR2 SYGVKD. In nucleotides, the CDR3 is TGTGCCATCAGTGAGGCACTTGCAACTAATGAAAAACTGTTTTTT. It is translated as CAISEALATNEKLFF.

Only a few counts were recorded for this clonotype. The chain carries TRBV12-3 or TRBV12-4 and TRBJ2-2; D is uncertain. The CDR3 is 15 residues long. The V gene lost 3 bases and the J gene lost 0 bases, with 8 bases spanning the gap. The DNA of the CDR3 is TGTGCCAGCAGTTTTCGCAGCCCGAACACCGGGGAGCTGTTTTTT. This encodes CASSFRSPNTGELFF.

Of note for this clonotype: Because the CDR3 is missing its conserved closing phenylalanine or tryptophan, this is likely a read error. This chain joins TRBV12-3 or TRBV12-4 and TRBJ1-5, with TRBD1 matching 7 bases. The V and J ends lost 2 bases and 12 bases, in that order; junction bases with no gene match: 7. The CDR3 length is 13 residues. In DNA form, the CDR3 reads TGTGCCAGCAGTTTATTTGGGACAGACCTCCAGCATTTA. Amino acids: CASSLFGTDLQHL.

V usage is TRBV5-6 and J usage is TRBJ2-7; TRBD2 is a possible D gene (7 bases). CDR1 and CDR2 (germline): SGHDT, YYEEEE. Deletions cut 8 bases from V and 0 bases from J, with 12 bases between. This CDR3 has 13 residues. The CDR3 DNA sequence: TGTGCCAGTACGGGGGGCCTCTCCTACGAGCAGTACTTC. As protein: CASTGGLSYEQYF.

The chain joins TRBV11-1 to TRBJ1-6; D is uncertain. V gave up 3 bases and J gave up 10 bases, with 13 bases separating them. Germline-derived CDR1 and CDR2 are SGHAT and FQDESV (reference sequence). This CDR3 comprises 14 residues. This chain's CDR3 is CASSFSPPRSPLHF. The CDR3, as DNA: TGTGCCAGCAGCTTTTCGCCACCTAGATCACCCCTCCACTTT.

In this sample, this clonotype turned up once. The genes are TRBV18 and TRBJ1-1; 9 nucleotides line up with TRBD1. The CDR3 length is 16 residues. Germline CDR1 and CDR2: KGHSH and LQKENI. Trimming cost V 3 bases and J 5 bases; bases outside gene matches: 10. The CDR3 sequence is CASSPGQGGRGTEAFF. CDR3 sequence (DNA): TGTGCCAGCTCACCGGGACAGGGCGGTCGAGGAACTGAAGCTTTCTTT.

There are a few counts of this clonotype. The gene calls are TRBV12-3 or TRBV12-4 and TRBJ2-3, with TRBD2 as a possible D gene (5 bases). The CDR3 is made up of 13 amino acids. The V end lost 7 bases, the J end lost 2 bases, and 10 bases lay between the germline ends. CDR3 region: CASKEVNTDTQYF. The CDR3 bases are TGTGCCAGCAAGGAGGTCAACACAGATACGCAGTATTTT.